This TCR beta chain was sequenced in a study of blood T cell repertoires in COVID-19. Overall study context: Acute and convalescent COVID-19 samples came from the United States, Italy and Spain.

This CDR3 is 14 amino acids long. Trimming pared 5 bases from V and 1 base from J, leaving 11 bases between. Germline CDR1 reads SNHLY; CDR2 reads FYNNEI. In the study's own analysis: Nucleated cell counts were estimated from reference gene primer amplification. The method was immunoSEQ multiplex PCR; TCRdb's version includes in-frame clones alone and lacks a portion of them. V and J calls and clone size are as listed in that table; D and trimming were resolved from the DNA. The repertoire holds about 170,000 clones, with around nine tenths as singletons. The clonotype comes from a man aged 65 to 79 with acute or convalescent COVID-19. The sample consisted of peripheral blood. The chain links TRBV2 to TRBJ1-1; TRBD1 is a possible D gene (6 bases). This CDR3 is CASSMRGTNTEAFF. The DNA of the CDR3 is TGTGCCAGCAGTATGAGGGGGACGAACACTGAAGCTTTCTTT. The full variable domain, with the rest looked up from reference TRBV2 and TRBJ1-1, is EPEVTQTPSHQVTQMGQEVILRCVPISNHLYFYWYRQILGQKVEFLVSFYNNEISEKSEIFDDQFSVERPDGSNFTLKIRSTKLEDSAMYFCASSMRGTNTEAFFGQGTRLTVV.